This is a list of T cell receptor beta chains from one sample in a study of cytomegalovirus exposure and HLA in healthy donors. Repertoires were generated with immunoSEQ multiplex PCR, while TCRdb's copy carries only in-frame clones and drops some. The sample contains fewer than 250,000 clones, approximately 88% of which appear only once. The source material was PBMCs. Every receptor here comes from a woman in her 30s in good health and CMV-seropositive. CDR3s include the opening cysteine and the closing phenylalanine or tryptophan. Fields, in order: CDR3 protein, V gene.

CDR3: CASSPGTVEAEQFF
V: TRBV11-2

CDR3: CASGVTGNTEAFF
V: TRBV5-1

CDR3: CASSLAASGSVSYNEQFF
V: TRBV5-1

CDR3: CAWSIRTANYGYTF
V: TRBV30

CDR3: CASGPPGTSGYNEQFF
V: TRBV12-5

CDR3: CASGPQGAINQPQHF
V: TRBV27

CDR3: CASNSYNSPQHF
V: TRBV6-1

CDR3: CASSPGGGNTIYF
V: TRBV25-1

CDR3: CASSVGVGGSGELFF
V: TRBV9

CDR3: CASSSLLSNQPQHF
V: TRBV6-5

CDR3: CAWRVLANRELFF
V: TRBV30

CDR3: CASSPAGMNTEAFF
V: TRBV18

CDR3: CSVVEGIYGYTF
V: TRBV29-1

CDR3: CASSLGASYEQYF
V: TRBV27

CDR3: CASSQSSTDTQYF
V: TRBV6-1

CDR3: CAISESTETGELFF
V: TRBV10-3

CDR3: CASSDSPDNTGELFF
V: TRBV25-1

CDR3: CASSSGLAGFETQYF
V: TRBV27

CDR3: CASSVELRAPQETQYF
V: TRBV9

CDR3: CASSFGTLYYEQYF
V: TRBV7-9

CDR3: CATGRTGDYNEQFF
V: TRBV30

CDR3: CASNRQGYYGYTF
V: TRBV11-2

CDR3: CASSVGTSGRYLLDEQYF
V: TRBV9

CDR3: CASSPKGDYNEQFF
V: TRBV4-1

CDR3: CASSPAEGALTEAFF
V: TRBV6-5

CDR3: CASSLPTSVPYRDTQYF
V: TRBV5-4

CDR3: CASRRPGISGNTIYF
V: TRBV2

CDR3: CASSLDRVDTEAFF
V: TRBV5-1

CDR3: CASSGLWTVAGELFF
V: TRBV2

CDR3: CASSSQGHQPQHF
V: TRBV5-6

CDR3: CASSASLQGGNEQFF
V: TRBV9

CDR3: CANPRDSHEQFF
V: TRBV15

CDR3: CASSLKDTQYF
V: TRBV27

CDR3: CASSDGGQGADTQYF
V: TRBV6-4

CDR3: CASSVYAGDEQFF
V: TRBV6-1

CDR3: CASRPQWLSAYEQYF
V: TRBV6-5

CDR3: CASSAWTGTNYGYTF
V: TRBV28

CDR3: CASSLYRQGPNTEAFF
V: TRBV4-1

CDR3: CSARDLTEQYF
V: TRBV20-1

CDR3: CASSPTPTGTYEQYF
V: TRBV7-2

CDR3: CASSHGGDEQFF
V: TRBV6-6

CDR3: CASSALAGGATDTQYF
V: TRBV6-1

CDR3: CASSQEWATGGYTGELFF
V: TRBV14

CDR3: CASSLLASGTYNEQFF
V: TRBV7-6

CDR3: CASSLASGDIQETQYF
V: TRBV28

CDR3: CASSEWGVGTMNTEAFF
V: TRBV6-1

CDR3: CASSLDSFSYEQYF
V: TRBV11-2

CDR3: CASSGRVHEQYF
V: TRBV7-2

CDR3: CASSLGLHNLWQYF
V: TRBV5-6

CDR3: CASRGDPLNQPQHF
V: TRBV6-1

CDR3: CASSLEGLRNYGYTF
V: TRBV7-3

CDR3: CASSQDQGGVHQPQHF
V: TRBV4-1

CDR3: CSAGFGGYTF
V: TRBV29-1

CDR3: CASSRGAGLETQYF
V: TRBV5-1

CDR3: CASSEGLAGVETQYF
V: TRBV25-1

CDR3: CASSPGGYGYTF
V: TRBV5-6

CDR3: CASSFFGSNQPQHF
V: TRBV27

CDR3: CASSLQGIRTEAFF
V: TRBV2

CDR3: CASSQDKHRYEQYF
V: TRBV4-2